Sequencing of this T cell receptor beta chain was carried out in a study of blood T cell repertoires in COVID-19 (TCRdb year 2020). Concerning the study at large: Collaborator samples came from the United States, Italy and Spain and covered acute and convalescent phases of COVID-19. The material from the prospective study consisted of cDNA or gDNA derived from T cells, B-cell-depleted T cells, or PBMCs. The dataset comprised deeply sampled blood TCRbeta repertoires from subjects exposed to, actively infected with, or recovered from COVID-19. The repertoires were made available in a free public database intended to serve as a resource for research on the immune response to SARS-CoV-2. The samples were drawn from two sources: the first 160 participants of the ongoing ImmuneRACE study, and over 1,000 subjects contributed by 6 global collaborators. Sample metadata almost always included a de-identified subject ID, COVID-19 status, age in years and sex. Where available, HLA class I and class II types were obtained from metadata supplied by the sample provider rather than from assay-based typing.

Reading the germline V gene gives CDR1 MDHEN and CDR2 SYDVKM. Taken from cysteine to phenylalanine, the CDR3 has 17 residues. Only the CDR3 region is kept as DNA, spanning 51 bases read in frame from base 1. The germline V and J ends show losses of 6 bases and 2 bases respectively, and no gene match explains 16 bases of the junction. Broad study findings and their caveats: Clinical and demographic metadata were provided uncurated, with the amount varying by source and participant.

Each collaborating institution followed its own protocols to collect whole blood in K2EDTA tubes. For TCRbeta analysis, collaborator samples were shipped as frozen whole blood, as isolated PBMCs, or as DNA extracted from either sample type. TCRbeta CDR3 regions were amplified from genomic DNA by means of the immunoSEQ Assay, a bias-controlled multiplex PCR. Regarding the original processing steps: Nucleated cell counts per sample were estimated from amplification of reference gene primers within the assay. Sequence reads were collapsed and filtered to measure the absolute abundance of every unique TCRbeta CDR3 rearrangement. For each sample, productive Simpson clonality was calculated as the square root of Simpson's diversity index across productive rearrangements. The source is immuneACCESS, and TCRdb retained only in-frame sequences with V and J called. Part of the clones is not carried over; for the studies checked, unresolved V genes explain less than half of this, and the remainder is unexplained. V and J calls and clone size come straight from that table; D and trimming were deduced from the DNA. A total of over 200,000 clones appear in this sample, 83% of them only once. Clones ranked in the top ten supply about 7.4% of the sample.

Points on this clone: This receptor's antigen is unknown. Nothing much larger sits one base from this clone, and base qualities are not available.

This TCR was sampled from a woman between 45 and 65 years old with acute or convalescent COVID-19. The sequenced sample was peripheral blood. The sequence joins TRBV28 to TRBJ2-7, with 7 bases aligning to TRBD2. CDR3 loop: CASSHWVSERGAYEQYF. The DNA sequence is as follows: TGTGCCAGCAGCCATTGGGTGTCGGAGCGGGGAGCCTACGAGCAGTACTTC.